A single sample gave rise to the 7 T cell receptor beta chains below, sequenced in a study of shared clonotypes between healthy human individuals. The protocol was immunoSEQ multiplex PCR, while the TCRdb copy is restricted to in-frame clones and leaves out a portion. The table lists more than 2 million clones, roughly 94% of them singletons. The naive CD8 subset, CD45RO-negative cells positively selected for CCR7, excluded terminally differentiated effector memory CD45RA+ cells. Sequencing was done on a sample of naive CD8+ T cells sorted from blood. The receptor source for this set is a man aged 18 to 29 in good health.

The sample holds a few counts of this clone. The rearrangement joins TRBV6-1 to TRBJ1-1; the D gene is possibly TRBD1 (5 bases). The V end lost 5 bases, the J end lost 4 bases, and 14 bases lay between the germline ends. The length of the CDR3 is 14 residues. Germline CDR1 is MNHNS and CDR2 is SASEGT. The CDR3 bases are TGTGCCAGCAGTCGGAAGGGGCTGAGCACTGAAGCTTTCTTT. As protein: CASSRKGLSTEAFF.

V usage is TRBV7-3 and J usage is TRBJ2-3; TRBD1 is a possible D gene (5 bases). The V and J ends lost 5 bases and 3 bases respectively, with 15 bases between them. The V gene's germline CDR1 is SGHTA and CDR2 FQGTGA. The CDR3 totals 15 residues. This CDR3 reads CASSPQGTGTDTQYF. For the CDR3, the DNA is TGTGCCAGCAGCCCCCAGGGAACTGGGACAGATACGCAGTATTTT.

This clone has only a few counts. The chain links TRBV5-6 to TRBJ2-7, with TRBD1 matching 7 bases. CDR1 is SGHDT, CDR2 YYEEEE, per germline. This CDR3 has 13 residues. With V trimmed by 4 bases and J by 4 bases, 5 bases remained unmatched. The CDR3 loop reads CASSPGQQYEQYF. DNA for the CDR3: TGTGCCAGCAGCCCGGGACAGCAGTACGAGCAGTACTTC.

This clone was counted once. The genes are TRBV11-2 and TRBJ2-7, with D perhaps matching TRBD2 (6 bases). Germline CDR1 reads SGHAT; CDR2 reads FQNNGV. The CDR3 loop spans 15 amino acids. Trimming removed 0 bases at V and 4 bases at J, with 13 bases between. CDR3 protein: CASSLDPGEWYEQYF. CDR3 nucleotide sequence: TGTGCCAGCAGCTTAGATCCGGGGGAATGGTACGAGCAGTACTTC.

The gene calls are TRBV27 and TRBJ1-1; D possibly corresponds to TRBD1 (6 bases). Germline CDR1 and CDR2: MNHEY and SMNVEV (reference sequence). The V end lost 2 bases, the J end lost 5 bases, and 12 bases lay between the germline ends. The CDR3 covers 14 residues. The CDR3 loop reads CASSLRLGATEAFF. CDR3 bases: TGTGCCAGCAGTTTACGATTGGGGGCGACTGAAGCTTTCTTT.

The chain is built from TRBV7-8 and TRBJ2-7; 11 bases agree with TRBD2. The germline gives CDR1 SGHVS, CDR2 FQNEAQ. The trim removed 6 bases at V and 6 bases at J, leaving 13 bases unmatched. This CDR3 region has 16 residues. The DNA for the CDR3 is TGTGCCAGCAGTTCCGTACTAGCGGGAGTCTACGGCGAGCAGTACTTC. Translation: CASSSVLAGVYGEQYF.

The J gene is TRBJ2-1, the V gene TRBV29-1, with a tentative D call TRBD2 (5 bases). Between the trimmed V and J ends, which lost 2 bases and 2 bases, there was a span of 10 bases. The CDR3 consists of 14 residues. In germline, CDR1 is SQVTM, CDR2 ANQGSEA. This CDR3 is CSVEPDWAYNEQFF. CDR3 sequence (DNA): TGCAGCGTTGAACCGGACTGGGCCTACAATGAGCAGTTCTTC.